This is a list of T cell receptor beta chains from one sample in a study of cytomegalovirus exposure and HLA in healthy donors. Only in-frame clones appear in the TCRdb table, and some are missing; sequencing was by immunoSEQ multiplex PCR. The repertoire includes 150,000 to 200,000 clones, more than 75% of them detected once, and more than 1.2% sits in the top ten. The sequenced material came from PBMCs. All receptors derive from a male donor in good health and CMV-seronegative. CDR3s include the opening cysteine and the closing phenylalanine or tryptophan. A D gene is named only where the DNA matches it firmly. Size is stated for part of the rows, as once, few or many counts, or as a class when the clone is expanded.

D gene: TRBD1; V gene: TRBV6-1; J gene: TRBJ2-7; clone size: NA; CDR3 protein: CASSEFWDRGASSSYEQYF; CDR3 DNA: TGTGCCAGCAGTGAGTTCTGGGACAGGGGAGCCTCGAGCTCCTACGAGCAGTACTTC
D gene: NA; V gene: TRBV7-2; J gene: TRBJ2-7; clone size: NA; CDR3 protein: CASSLATGTTYEQYF; CDR3 DNA: TGTGCCAGCAGCTTAGCCACAGGGACTACCTACGAGCAGTACTTC
D gene: TRBD1; V gene: TRBV2; J gene: TRBJ2-2; clone size: NA; CDR3 protein: CASRATGAIGELFF; CDR3 DNA: TGTGCCAGCAGGGCGACAGGGGCAATCGGGGAGCTGTTTTTT
D gene: TRBD2; V gene: TRBV14; J gene: TRBJ2-2; clone size: NA; CDR3 protein: CASSQAGLAGSTGELFF; CDR3 DNA: TGTGCCAGCAGCCAAGCAGGACTAGCGGGCAGCACCGGGGAGCTGTTTTTT
D gene: TRBD2; V gene: TRBV11-2; J gene: TRBJ2-7; clone size: NA; CDR3 protein: CASSLELAGAYEQYF; CDR3 DNA: TGTGCCAGCAGCTTAGAACTAGCGGGGGCGTACGAGCAGTACTTC
D gene: NA; V gene: TRBV6-5; J gene: TRBJ1-1; clone size: NA; CDR3 protein: CASRPAGGMNTEAFF; CDR3 DNA: TGTGCCAGCCGACCGGCCGGGGGGATGAACACTGAAGCTTTCTTT
D gene: TRBD1; V gene: TRBV10-2; J gene: TRBJ2-4; clone size: NA; CDR3 protein: CASSRTGGIKNIQYF; CDR3 DNA: TGCGCCAGCAGCCGGACAGGGGGCATCAAAAACATTCAGTACTTC
D gene: TRBD1; V gene: TRBV5-4; J gene: TRBJ1-2; clone size: NA; CDR3 protein: CASSTSTGGGYGYTF; CDR3 DNA: TGTGCCAGCAGCACGTCGACAGGGGGCGGCTATGGCTACACCTTC
D gene: NA; V gene: TRBV5-1; J gene: TRBJ2-6; clone size: NA; CDR3 protein: CASRSPGATGANVLTF; CDR3 DNA: TGCGCCAGCAGGTCCCCAGGTGCGACTGGGGCCAACGTCCTGACTTTC
D gene: TRBD2; V gene: TRBV6-4; J gene: TRBJ2-3; clone size: NA; CDR3 protein: CASSEASGGATDTQYF; CDR3 DNA: TGTGCCAGCAGTGAGGCCAGCGGGGGGGCCACAGATACGCAGTATTTT
D gene: NA; V gene: TRBV6-5; J gene: TRBJ2-7; clone size: NA; CDR3 protein: CASSTGGNYEQYF; CDR3 DNA: TGTGCCAGCTCCACCGGGGGTAACTACGAGCAGTACTTC
D gene: TRBD2; V gene: TRBV2; J gene: TRBJ2-3; clone size: NA; CDR3 protein: CASSILAGGRDTQYF; CDR3 DNA: TGTGCCAGCAGTATCTTAGCGGGGGGTAGGGATACGCAGTATTTT
D gene: TRBD2; V gene: TRBV6-6; J gene: TRBJ2-7; clone size: NA; CDR3 protein: CASSYSILAGNYEQYF; CDR3 DNA: TGTGCCAGCAGTTACTCGATCCTAGCGGGGAACTACGAGCAGTACTTC
D gene: NA; V gene: TRBV19; J gene: TRBJ2-1; clone size: NA; CDR3 protein: CASSISVYNEQFF; CDR3 DNA: TGTGCCAGTAGTATTTCGGTCTACAATGAGCAGTTCTTC
D gene: TRBD1; V gene: TRBV7-9; J gene: TRBJ1-5; clone size: NA; CDR3 protein: CSSSLGTGQGVNQPQHF; CDR3 DNA: TGTTCCAGCAGCTTGGGGACGGGACAGGGGGTTAATCAGCCCCAGCATTTT
D gene: TRBD2; V gene: TRBV5-1; J gene: TRBJ2-5; clone size: NA; CDR3 protein: CASSIGLAGSPRETQYF; CDR3 DNA: TGCGCCAGCAGCATCGGACTAGCGGGCTCCCCTCGGGAGACCCAGTACTTC
D gene: NA; V gene: TRBV5-1; J gene: TRBJ1-4; clone size: NA; CDR3 protein: CASSLAQGGEKLFF; CDR3 DNA: TGCGCCAGCAGCTTGGCCCAGGGTGGTGAAAAACTGTTTTTT
D gene: NA; V gene: TRBV7-9; J gene: TRBJ2-4; clone size: NA; CDR3 protein: CSSSLGGIRGAKNIQYF; CDR3 DNA: TGTTCCAGCAGCTTAGGGGGGATCCGGGGGGCCAAAAACATTCAGTACTTC
D gene: NA; V gene: TRBV11-1; J gene: TRBJ2-2; clone size: NA; CDR3 protein: CASSPGQNTGELFF; CDR3 DNA: TGTGCCAGCAGCCCGGGACAGAACACCGGGGAGCTGTTTTTT
D gene: NA; V gene: TRBV27; J gene: TRBJ2-3; clone size: NA; CDR3 protein: CASSLGRNTDTQYF; CDR3 DNA: TGTGCCAGCAGTTTGGGCAGAAACACAGATACGCAGTATTTT
D gene: TRBD1; V gene: TRBV7-6; J gene: TRBJ2-7; clone size: few; CDR3 protein: CASSKEGGGSIGEQYF; CDR3 DNA: TGTGCCAGCAGCAAGGAAGGGGGCGGTAGTATAGGCGAGCAGTACTTC
D gene: NA; V gene: TRBV9; J gene: TRBJ1-5; clone size: NA; CDR3 protein: CASSRTDNQPQHF; CDR3 DNA: TGTGCCAGCAGCCGGACAGACAATCAGCCCCAGCATTTT
D gene: NA; V gene: TRBV5-1; J gene: TRBJ1-1; clone size: NA; CDR3 protein: CASSTNGAEAFF; CDR3 DNA: TGCGCCAGCAGCACTAACGGGGCTGAAGCTTTCTTT
D gene: TRBD1; V gene: TRBV27; J gene: TRBJ1-2; clone size: NA; CDR3 protein: CASSPQDRGQGYTF; CDR3 DNA: TGTGCCAGCAGTCCCCAGGACAGGGGGCAAGGCTACACCTTC
D gene: TRBD1; V gene: TRBV5-1; J gene: TRBJ2-3; clone size: NA; CDR3 protein: CASSLQGGKGDTQYF; CDR3 DNA: TGCGCCAGCAGCTTACAGGGGGGAAAAGGAGATACGCAGTATTTT
D gene: TRBD1; V gene: TRBV12-5; J gene: TRBJ1-3; clone size: NA; CDR3 protein: CASGFGQGGRNTIYF; CDR3 DNA: TGTGCTAGTGGTTTCGGACAGGGTGGCCGAAACACCATATATTTT
D gene: TRBD1; V gene: TRBV15; J gene: TRBJ1-1; clone size: NA; CDR3 protein: CATSREGTAEAFF; CDR3 DNA: TGTGCCACCAGCAGAGAGGGGACAGCCGAAGCTTTCTTT
D gene: TRBD2; V gene: TRBV14; J gene: TRBJ2-2; clone size: NA; CDR3 protein: CASSQRAGFTGELFF; CDR3 DNA: TGTGCCAGCAGCCAGCGAGCGGGGTTCACCGGGGAGCTGTTTTTT
D gene: TRBD1; V gene: TRBV6-5; J gene: TRBJ1-4; clone size: NA; CDR3 protein: CASSYDRGEKLFF; CDR3 DNA: TGTGCCAGCAGTTACGACAGGGGAGAAAAACTGTTTTTT
D gene: TRBD2; V gene: TRBV4-3; J gene: TRBJ2-3; clone size: NA; CDR3 protein: CASSQEALAGVADTQYF; CDR3 DNA: TGCGCCAGCAGCCAAGAGGCTCTAGCGGGGGTAGCAGATACGCAGTATTTT
D gene: TRBD1; V gene: TRBV6-5; J gene: TRBJ2-7; clone size: NA; CDR3 protein: CASSYLFQGAPHKQYF; CDR3 DNA: TGTGCCAGCAGTTACTTGTTCCAGGGGGCCCCCCACAAGCAGTACTTC
D gene: NA; V gene: TRBV7-2; J gene: TRBJ2-5; clone size: NA; CDR3 protein: CASSSSATRGETQYF; CDR3 DNA: TGTGCCAGCAGCTCGTCCGCTACCCGAGGGGAGACCCAGTACTTC
D gene: TRBD2; V gene: TRBV7-2; J gene: TRBJ2-7; clone size: NA; CDR3 protein: CASSARTSGPVSSYEQYF; CDR3 DNA: TGTGCCAGCAGCGCGAGGACTAGCGGGCCTGTAAGCTCCTACGAGCAGTACTTC
D gene: TRBD1; V gene: TRBV19; J gene: TRBJ1-2; clone size: NA; CDR3 protein: CASSIAARGHGYTF; CDR3 DNA: TGTGCCAGTAGTATCGCGGCCAGGGGGCATGGCTACACCTTC
D gene: NA; V gene: TRBV6-1; J gene: TRBJ1-2; clone size: NA; CDR3 protein: CASKTGGVYGYTF; CDR3 DNA: TGTGCCAGCAAAACGGGGGGGGTATATGGCTACACCTTC
D gene: TRBD1; V gene: TRBV5-1; J gene: TRBJ2-1; clone size: NA; CDR3 protein: CASSLYPGQGSNEQFF; CDR3 DNA: TGCGCCAGCAGCTTGTACCCGGGACAGGGTAGTAATGAGCAGTTCTTC
D gene: NA; V gene: TRBV25-1; J gene: TRBJ2-3; clone size: NA; CDR3 protein: CASSEAGSSDTQYF; CDR3 DNA: TGTGCCAGCAGTGAGGCGGGGTCTTCAGATACGCAGTATTTT
D gene: TRBD1; V gene: TRBV13; J gene: TRBJ1-6; clone size: NA; CDR3 protein: CATRAGGAGSPLHF; CDR3 DNA: TGTGCCACTCGCGCAGGGGGCGCGGGGTCACCCCTCCACTTT
D gene: NA; V gene: TRBV5-4; J gene: TRBJ2-5; clone size: NA; CDR3 protein: CASSLMAGRGRETQYF; CDR3 DNA: TGTGCCAGCAGCTTGATGGCGGGACGAGGGCGGGAGACCCAGTACTTC
D gene: NA; V gene: TRBV2; J gene: TRBJ1-6; clone size: NA; CDR3 protein: CASQNNSPLHF; CDR3 DNA: TGTGCCAGCCAAAATAATTCACCCCTCCACTTT
D gene: NA; V gene: TRBV5-5; J gene: TRBJ1-5; clone size: NA; CDR3 protein: CASSSSPGEAQHF; CDR3 DNA: TGTGCCAGCAGCTCGAGCCCGGGTGAGGCCCAGCATTTT
D gene: TRBD1; V gene: TRBV2; J gene: TRBJ1-5; clone size: NA; CDR3 protein: CASRPRDRGPQPQHF; CDR3 DNA: TGTGCCAGCAGACCCCGGGACAGGGGCCCTCAGCCCCAGCATTTT
D gene: NA; V gene: TRBV30; J gene: TRBJ1-4; clone size: NA; CDR3 protein: CAWSVRVANEKLFF; CDR3 DNA: TGTGCCTGGAGTGTACGGGTGGCTAATGAAAAACTGTTTTTT
D gene: NA; V gene: TRBV7-9; J gene: TRBJ2-7; clone size: once; CDR3 protein: CASSPNYEQYF; CDR3 DNA: TGTGCCAGCAGCCCCAACTACGAGCAGTACTTC
D gene: TRBD1; V gene: TRBV4-3; J gene: TRBJ1-2; clone size: once; CDR3 protein: CASSQETGAGGYTF; CDR3 DNA: TGCGCCAGCAGCCAAGAGACAGGGGCGGGGGGCTACACCTTC
D gene: NA; V gene: TRBV6-5; J gene: TRBJ1-2; clone size: NA; CDR3 protein: CASSYLGGEWGYTF; CDR3 DNA: TGTGCCAGCAGTTATCTTGGCGGGGAATGGGGCTACACCTTC
D gene: TRBD2; V gene: TRBV28; J gene: TRBJ2-1; clone size: NA; CDR3 protein: CASSYLGTSGSGEQFF; CDR3 DNA: TGTGCCAGCAGCTACCTCGGGACTAGCGGGAGTGGTGAGCAGTTCTTC
D gene: TRBD1; V gene: TRBV19; J gene: TRBJ1-1; clone size: NA; CDR3 protein: CASSLGQGSTEAFF; CDR3 DNA: TGTGCCAGTAGTCTGGGACAGGGGTCCACTGAAGCTTTCTTT
D gene: NA; V gene: TRBV5-1; J gene: TRBJ1-3; clone size: NA; CDR3 protein: CASSHGRDDVGNTIYF; CDR3 DNA: TGCGCCAGCAGCCACGGGAGGGACGATGTGGGAAACACCATATATTTT
D gene: NA; V gene: TRBV30; J gene: TRBJ2-6; clone size: once; CDR3 protein: CAWSVRLSGANVLTF; CDR3 DNA: TGTGCCTGGAGTGTACGACTCTCTGGGGCCAACGTCCTGACTTTC
D gene: NA; V gene: TRBV2; J gene: TRBJ2-4; clone size: NA; CDR3 protein: CASSDTGHVAKNIQYF; CDR3 DNA: TGTGCCAGCAGTGATACAGGGCACGTGGCCAAAAACATTCAGTACTTC
D gene: NA; V gene: TRBV5-4; J gene: TRBJ2-2; clone size: NA; CDR3 protein: CASSLPGGYGELFF; CDR3 DNA: TGTGCCAGCAGCTTGCCCGGGGGATACGGGGAGCTGTTTTTT
D gene: NA; V gene: TRBV1; J gene: TRBJ2-5; clone size: once; CDR3 protein: CTSSQGTSGGAGQETQYF; CDR3 DNA: TGCACCAGCAGCCAAGGGACTAGCGGGGGGGCAGGTCAGGAGACCCAGTACTTC
D gene: NA; V gene: TRBV4-3; J gene: TRBJ2-1; clone size: NA; CDR3 protein: CASSQGIATNEQFF; CDR3 DNA: TGCGCCAGCAGCCAAGGGATAGCAACGAATGAGCAGTTCTTC
D gene: TRBD1; V gene: TRBV4-1; J gene: TRBJ1-6; clone size: NA; CDR3 protein: CASSHGQDVNSPLHF; CDR3 DNA: TGCGCCAGCAGCCACGGACAGGACGTTAATTCACCCCTCCACTTT